This T cell receptor beta chain was observed in a study of blood T cell repertoires in COVID-19. In the study overall: Both acute and convalescent COVID-19 samples were obtained from the United States, Italy and Spain. Sources were T cells, B-cell-depleted T cells, or PBMCs; the material itself was cDNA or gDNA.

This CDR3 is built from 14 residues. V was trimmed by 3 bases and J by 5 bases, leaving 13 bases between them. Germline lookup yields CDR1 SGHAT and CDR2 FQNNGV. In the authors' workflow: Amplification from reference gene primers served as the basis for estimated nucleated cell counts. Sequencing was performed with immunoSEQ multiplex PCR; in TCRdb, only in-frame clones are kept and a portion is missing. The D gene and trimming were derived from the DNA, and the V and J assignments and clone size from that table. The sample lists about 480,000 clones, nearly 90% seen once, with around 0.9% in the top ten. Seattle researchers signed up patients amid active infection and tracked them longitudinally.

Sequencing was performed on peripheral blood. The clonotype was recovered from a man between 18 and 35 years old with COVID-19, enrolled during active disease. V is TRBV11-2 and J is TRBJ1-1; D is unclear. The CDR3 DNA sequence: TGTGCCAGCAGCTTGGGGAGGGAAGGTACTGAAGCTTTCTTT. Translation: CASSLGREGTEAFF.